The sequence of this T cell receptor beta chain was determined in a study of OX40 agonist ivuxolimab in advanced cancers. Assay: immunoSEQ multiplex PCR; the TCRdb copy retains only in-frame clones and omits some. The table records under 40,000 clones, about 78% of them present only once. V dropped 1 base and J dropped 5; count of bases not matched to a gene: 1. CDR3 length: 16 amino acids. Germline V gene sequence: CDR1 SGHVS, CDR2 FQNEAQ. The material sequenced was CD4+ or CD8+ T cells sorted from blood, taken in a trial of the OX40 agonist ivuxolimab. The chain couples TRBV7-8 to TRBJ2-1; 14 bases align to TRBD2. This clonotype was sampled from an adult with an advanced solid tumor such as melanoma, head and neck, liver or kidney cancer. In DNA form, the CDR3 reads TGTGCCAGCAGCTTAGGACTAGCGGGAGGGGACAATGAGCAGTTCTTC. It encodes CASSLGLAGGDNEQFF. The full variable domain, in which reference TRBV7-8 and TRBJ2-1 provide the parts outside the CDR3, is GAGVSQSPRYKVAKRGQDVALRCDPISGHVSLFWYQQALGQGPEFLTYFQNEAQLDKSGLPSDRFFAERPEGSVSTLKIQRTQQEDSAVYLCASSLGLAGGDNEQFFGPGTRLTVL.